This entry is about one T cell receptor beta chain. The length of the CDR3 is 17 residues. Per the germline V gene, CDR1 is LNHNV and CDR2 is YYDKDF (reference sequence). V was clipped by 0 bases and J by 0 bases, with 12 bases between them. This entry is derived from a study of immune evolution from preneoplasia to lung adenocarcinoma. Assay used: immunoSEQ multiplex PCR; TCRdb lists only in-frame clones, some missing. The sample lists about 41,000 clones, more than 60% occurring once. The V and J genes are TRBV15 and TRBJ1-5, with D unclear. The sequencing input was FFPE invasive lung adenocarcinoma tissue. The sequence came from a person aged 55 to 75 with lung adenocarcinoma. CDR3 region: CATSRDRSFYSNQPQHF. CDR3 coding DNA: TGTGCCACCAGCAGAGATAGGTCTTTCTATAGCAATCAGCCCCAGCATTTT. Full variable domain (outside the CDR3, taken from reference TRBV15 and TRBJ1-5): DAMVIQNPRYQVTQFGKPVTLSCSQTLNHNVMYWYQQKSSQAPKLLFHYYDKDFNNEADTPDNFQSRRPNTSFCFLDIRSPGLGDTAMYLCATSRDRSFYSNQPQHFGDGTRLSIL.